This T cell receptor beta chain was observed in a study of blood T cell repertoires in COVID-19 (dated by TCRdb to the early 2020s). Describing the broader study: Samples covering the acute and convalescent phases of COVID-19 were provided by collaborators in the United States, Italy and Spain. A de-identified subject ID, COVID-19 status, age in years and sex were almost always included in the sample metadata. The dataset comprised deeply sampled blood TCRbeta repertoires from subjects exposed to, actively infected with, or recovered from COVID-19. The material from the prospective study consisted of cDNA or gDNA derived from T cells, B-cell-depleted T cells, or PBMCs. The repertoires were released in a freely available public database intended as a resource for research on the immune response to SARS-CoV-2. Where available, HLA class I and class II types were taken from metadata supplied by the sample provider and were not determined by assay-based typing. Samples were obtained from the ongoing ImmuneRACE study (first 160 participants) and from about 1,300 subjects provided by 6 global collaborators.

About this clone: The clone's antigen remains unknown. Base qualities are not recorded, but no much larger clone differs from it by a single base.

CDR1 and CDR2, looked up from the germline V gene, are SGHRS and YFSETQ. Measured from the cysteine to the phenylalanine, the CDR3 is 14 residues long. Left in the record is the CDR3 DNA by itself, 42 bases read in frame from the first base. V lost 4 bases and J lost 4 bases, and the count of bases not matched to a germline gene is 2. Each collaborating institution followed its own protocols to collect whole blood in K2EDTA tubes. For TCRbeta analysis, collaborator samples were shipped as frozen whole blood, as isolated PBMCs, or as DNA extracted from either sample type. The research as a whole found: The quantity of clinical and demographic metadata differed by source and by participant and was supplied without curation.

TCRbeta CDR3 regions were amplified from genomic DNA using the immunoSEQ Assay, a bias-controlled multiplex PCR. The paper's processing steps were these. Within the assay, amplification of reference gene primers was used to estimate how many nucleated cells each sample contained. To quantify the absolute abundance of each unique TCRbeta CDR3 rearrangement, sequence reads were collapsed and filtered. For each sample, productive Simpson clonality was calculated by taking the square root of Simpson's diversity index across productive rearrangements. In its TCRdb copy, this immuneACCESS table keeps in-frame sequences only and misses some clones. Where compared with another copy, unresolved V genes explain less than half of these, and the others have no known cause. V and J calls and clone size come straight from that table; D and trimming were deduced from the DNA. The sample table shows over 60,000 clones, and more than 75% are seen once. The biggest ten clones account for over 9.5% of the sample.

The sequence is built from TRBV5-1 and TRBJ1-4; 9 central nucleotides agree with TRBD1. The origin of this receptor is a human donor in a cohort sampled during active COVID-19. Sample: peripheral blood. The CDR3 reads CASSGQGLNEKLFF. The nucleotide sequence is given as TGCGCCAGCAGCGGACAGGGGCTTAATGAAAAACTGTTTTTT.